This TCR beta chain was captured by sequencing in a study of OX40 agonist ivuxolimab in advanced cancers. For the study at large: Age averaged around 58 years (range about 23 to 80), and 82.7% were male. The study's findings and limits: Among the nonresponders, some also had low normalized T-cell clonal expansion.

The table lists this clone with a few counts. The antigen is not known. Clones were sequenced by immunoSEQ multiplex PCR, and TCRdb holds only the in-frame ones, with some missing. The sample lists tens of thousands of clones, about nine tenths seen once, with around 0.5% in the top ten. Germline CDR1 is SGHDT and CDR2 is YYEEEE. This CDR3 is built from 16 residues. Deletions cut 2 bases from V and 1 base from J, with 12 bases between. Sequencing was performed on CD4+ or CD8+ T cells sorted from blood, taken in a trial of the OX40 agonist ivuxolimab. The sequence was collected from an adult with an advanced solid tumor such as melanoma, head and neck, liver or kidney cancer. The chain combines TRBV5-6 with TRBJ1-4; D perhaps matches TRBD1 (6 bases). CDR3 nucleotides: TGTGCCAGCAGCTTAGATACAGGGATAACTAATGAAAAACTGTTTTTT. This sequence encodes CASSLDTGITNEKLFF. Drawing the rest from reference TRBV5-6 and TRBJ1-4, the complete variable domain is DAGVTQSPTHLIKTRGQQVTLRCSPKSGHDTVSWYQQALGQGPQFIFQYYEEEERQRGNFPDRFSGHQFPNYSSELNVNALLLGDSALYLCASSLDTGITNEKLFFGSGTQLSVL.